This TCR beta chain derives from a study of identical twins. A single record per CDR3 protein comes from TCRdb applying MiXCR to the 5' RACE reads. The data show 700,000 or so distinct CDR3 sequences, 8% to 9% seen once. Whole-study results and caveats: The study based its conclusions on cross-sectional statistical analysis and did not follow the same donors.

This clonotype was recorded a few times. Its antigen is unidentified. The data were also submitted as part of a second study, on yellow fever vaccine responses in identical twins. This second study says: As reported, the vaccine T cell response of twins seemed partly convergent and partly personalized.

The receptor comes from a woman aged 18-30 years in good health. The source material was PBMCs.

The CDR3 sequence is CASSWHRGDEKLFF. CDR3 nucleotide sequence: TGTGCCAGCAGTTGGCACAGGGGGGATGAAAAACTGTTTTTT. This chain uses TRBV27 with TRBJ1-4; TRBD1 matches 8 bases. After removal of 4 bases from V and 6 bases from J, the junction contained 4 bases not matched to a gene. This CDR3 spans 14 amino acids. Germline-derived CDR1 and CDR2 are MNHEY and SMNVEV (reference sequence).